Listed below are T cell receptor beta chains from one sample, sequenced in a study of T cell changes during pregnancy in multiple sclerosis. TCRdb's table, derived via immunoSEQ multiplex PCR, lists solely in-frame clones and lacks some. The data hold 60,000 to 75,000 clones, with roughly 88% observed a single time. This specimen was peripheral blood, taken in the third trimester of pregnancy. These receptors were taken from a female donor with multiple sclerosis, enrolled in a pregnancy study. Both conserved end residues are part of each CDR3. Each record gives: V gene, D gene, clone size, J gene, CDR3 DNA, CDR3 protein. The D gene is left open where the match is weak. Clone sizes are given selectively: once, few, many, or a class where the clone is expanded.

V gene: TRBV5-4; D gene: TRBD1; clone size: -; J gene: TRBJ1-2; CDR3 DNA: TGTGCCAGCAGCCTGAACAGGGGGCTCTATGGCTACACCTTC; CDR3 protein: CASSLNRGLYGYTF
V gene: TRBV6-5; D gene: -; clone size: once; J gene: TRBJ2-7; CDR3 DNA: TGTGCCAGCAGCCACCCGGGAAACGAGCAGTACTTC; CDR3 protein: CASSHPGNEQYF
V gene: TRBV2; D gene: TRBD1; clone size: -; J gene: TRBJ2-7; CDR3 DNA: TGTGCCAGCACGGGACAGGGGGACGAGCAGTACTTC; CDR3 protein: CASTGQGDEQYF
V gene: TRBV2; D gene: -; clone size: -; J gene: TRBJ2-7; CDR3 DNA: TGTGCCAGCAGTGAAGGGGACTTAAGTTGGCAGTACTTC; CDR3 protein: CASSEGDLSWQYF
V gene: TRBV4-3; D gene: -; clone size: -; J gene: TRBJ1-1; CDR3 DNA: TGCGCCAGCAGCCAAGATTGGGGCAGGGGTAACACTGAAGCTTTCTTT; CDR3 protein: CASSQDWGRGNTEAFF
V gene: TRBV6-1; D gene: TRBD2; clone size: -; J gene: TRBJ2-5; CDR3 DNA: TGTGCCAGCACCCACCTAGCGGGGGGGCCGGAGACCCAGTACTTC; CDR3 protein: CASTHLAGGPETQYF
V gene: TRBV18; D gene: -; clone size: -; J gene: TRBJ1-5; CDR3 DNA: TGTGCCAGCTCACCGGGCTCAAGGGGATATCAGCCCCAGCATTTT; CDR3 protein: CASSPGSRGYQPQHF
V gene: TRBV6-5; D gene: -; clone size: -; J gene: TRBJ1-2; CDR3 DNA: TGTGCCAGCAGTTACGGGAGGTTTTATGGCTACACCTTC; CDR3 protein: CASSYGRFYGYTF
V gene: TRBV11-2; D gene: -; clone size: -; J gene: TRBJ2-1; CDR3 DNA: TGTGCCAGCAGCTTAGGGTCCAGTCTCTTCTACAATGAGCAGTTCTTC; CDR3 protein: CASSLGSSLFYNEQFF
V gene: TRBV18; D gene: TRBD1; clone size: -; J gene: TRBJ2-3; CDR3 DNA: TGTGCCAGCTCACGGGACAGAACAGATACGCAGTATTTT; CDR3 protein: CASSRDRTDTQYF
V gene: TRBV14; D gene: -; clone size: -; J gene: TRBJ1-1; CDR3 DNA: TGTGCCAGCAGCCCGTCATCAGGGAAACCGAACACTGAAGCTTTCTTT; CDR3 protein: CASSPSSGKPNTEAFF
V gene: TRBV7-9; D gene: -; clone size: -; J gene: TRBJ1-3; CDR3 DNA: TGTGCCGGCAGCTTAAGAACAGGGAGAGGAAACACCATATATTTT; CDR3 protein: CAGSLRTGRGNTIYF
V gene: TRBV28; D gene: -; clone size: -; J gene: TRBJ1-1; CDR3 DNA: TGTGCCAGCACTACCATAGGGGCGGGGGGCCGTAACACTGAAGCTTTCTTT; CDR3 protein: CASTTIGAGGRNTEAFF
V gene: TRBV5-4; D gene: TRBD2; clone size: -; J gene: TRBJ2-4; CDR3 DNA: TGTGCCAGCAGCTCCTGGACTAGCAGAAACATTCAGTACTTC; CDR3 protein: CASSSWTSRNIQYF
V gene: TRBV29-1; D gene: TRBD1; clone size: -; J gene: TRBJ1-1; CDR3 DNA: TGCAGCGTTGCCGGGGTCAGGGGGCGAGGGGTGGGGAACACTGAAGCTTTCTTT; CDR3 protein: CSVAGVRGRGVGNTEAFF
V gene: TRBV2; D gene: TRBD2; clone size: -; J gene: TRBJ2-5; CDR3 DNA: TGTGCCAGCAGGAAGACTAGCGGGGGGGTAGAGACCCAGTACTTC; CDR3 protein: CASRKTSGGVETQYF
V gene: TRBV30; D gene: TRBD1; clone size: -; J gene: TRBJ1-5; CDR3 DNA: TGTGCCTGGAGTGGACAGGGGGCGAGGAAGCCCCAGCATTTT; CDR3 protein: CAWSGQGARKPQHF
V gene: TRBV4-1; D gene: -; clone size: -; J gene: TRBJ2-2; CDR3 DNA: TGCGCCAGCAGCCCCGTGCGTCCCGGGGAGCTGTTTTTT; CDR3 protein: CASSPVRPGELFF
V gene: TRBV19; D gene: -; clone size: -; J gene: TRBJ2-2; CDR3 DNA: TGTGCCAGTATCTCCGATCGAGGACAGATTAACGCGAACACCGGGGAGCTGTTTTTT; CDR3 protein: CASISDRGQINANTGELFF
V gene: TRBV5-5; D gene: -; clone size: -; J gene: TRBJ1-2; CDR3 DNA: TGTGCCAGCAGCTTGGGCCAGGGCCCCTACGGCGGCTACACCTTC; CDR3 protein: CASSLGQGPYGGYTF
V gene: TRBV2; D gene: TRBD1; clone size: -; J gene: TRBJ2-2; CDR3 DNA: TGTGCCAGCAGTCCCGGGACAGGGCACACCGGGGAGCTGTTTTTT; CDR3 protein: CASSPGTGHTGELFF
V gene: TRBV9; D gene: TRBD1; clone size: -; J gene: TRBJ1-4; CDR3 DNA: TGTGCCAGCAGCGCCACGCCAGGGGGAGATGAAAAACTGTTTTTT; CDR3 protein: CASSATPGGDEKLFF
V gene: TRBV6-1; D gene: -; clone size: medium-sized; J gene: TRBJ1-1; CDR3 DNA: TGTGCCAGCAGCCTCCGGGAGAACACTGAAGCTTTCTTT; CDR3 protein: CASSLRENTEAFF
V gene: TRBV4-2; D gene: TRBD1; clone size: -; J gene: TRBJ2-5; CDR3 DNA: TGTGCCAGCAGCCAACTTACAGGGGGAGAGACCCAGTACTTC; CDR3 protein: CASSQLTGGETQYF
V gene: TRBV6-1; D gene: TRBD2; clone size: -; J gene: TRBJ2-7; CDR3 DNA: TGTGCCAGCAGTGAGCACCCCGAGCTACTAGCGGCAGATGACGAGCAGTACTTC; CDR3 protein: CASSEHPELLAADDEQYF
V gene: TRBV6-1; D gene: -; clone size: -; J gene: TRBJ1-2; CDR3 DNA: TGTGCCAGCAGTGGAGGTGGGGGGGGACCCTATGGCTACACCTTC; CDR3 protein: CASSGGGGGPYGYTF
V gene: TRBV2; D gene: TRBD1; clone size: -; J gene: TRBJ1-4; CDR3 DNA: TGTGCCAGCAGAACAGGGGGCGAGCAACTGTTTTTT; CDR3 protein: CASRTGGEQLFF
V gene: TRBV15; D gene: -; clone size: -; J gene: TRBJ2-7; CDR3 DNA: TGTGCCACCAGCAGTATAGGACAAGCCGGGTCCTACGAGCAGTACTTC; CDR3 protein: CATSSIGQAGSYEQYF
V gene: TRBV9; D gene: -; clone size: -; J gene: TRBJ2-1; CDR3 DNA: TGTGCCAGCAGCAAGACGGGGAGCTCCTACAATGAGCAGTTCTTC; CDR3 protein: CASSKTGSSYNEQFF
V gene: TRBV15; D gene: TRBD1; clone size: few; J gene: TRBJ1-2; CDR3 DNA: TGTGCCACCAGCAGACCTACAGGGGGCAACTATGGCTACACCTTC; CDR3 protein: CATSRPTGGNYGYTF
V gene: TRBV6-6; D gene: -; clone size: -; J gene: TRBJ1-2; CDR3 DNA: TGTGCCAGCAAGCGGGGGGGGGACAACTATGGCTACACCTTC; CDR3 protein: CASKRGGDNYGYTF
V gene: TRBV13; D gene: TRBD1; clone size: -; J gene: TRBJ1-2; CDR3 DNA: TGTGCCTGGGGACAGGGACTTAGGGGCTACACCTTC; CDR3 protein: CAWGQGLRGYTF
V gene: TRBV6-1; D gene: -; clone size: -; J gene: TRBJ1-1; CDR3 DNA: TGTGCCAGCACCTATTCAGGGAACACTGAAGCTTTCTTT; CDR3 protein: CASTYSGNTEAFF
V gene: TRBV5-1; D gene: -; clone size: -; J gene: TRBJ2-7; CDR3 DNA: TGCGCCAGCAGAGTCGGGAGCTCCTACGAGCAGTACTTC; CDR3 protein: CASRVGSSYEQYF
V gene: TRBV5-4; D gene: TRBD1; clone size: -; J gene: TRBJ1-2; CDR3 DNA: TGTGCCAGCAGACAAGCCGGGACAGGGGGACACGGCTACACCTTC; CDR3 protein: CASRQAGTGGHGYTF
V gene: TRBV6-1; D gene: -; clone size: -; J gene: TRBJ2-5; CDR3 DNA: TGTGCCAGCAGAGTCAGATCCCAAGAGACCCAGTACTTC; CDR3 protein: CASRVRSQETQYF
V gene: TRBV19; D gene: TRBD1; clone size: -; J gene: TRBJ2-3; CDR3 DNA: TGTGCCAGTAGTAACTATGCTCCGGGACAGGGGGCAGGGGATACGCAGTATTTT; CDR3 protein: CASSNYAPGQGAGDTQYF
V gene: TRBV6-5; D gene: -; clone size: -; J gene: TRBJ2-1; CDR3 DNA: TGTGCCAGCACCCCTTTCAGGGGCGGGGGGCAGTTCTTC; CDR3 protein: CASTPFRGGGQFF
V gene: TRBV13; D gene: -; clone size: -; J gene: TRBJ2-3; CDR3 DNA: TGTGCCAGCAGCTTTCCGACAGCCACAGATACGCAGTATTTT; CDR3 protein: CASSFPTATDTQYF
V gene: TRBV27; D gene: -; clone size: -; J gene: TRBJ1-6; CDR3 DNA: TGTGCCAGCAGTGCCAACAGGTCAAAACGCTCACCCCTCCACTTT; CDR3 protein: CASSANRSKRSPLHF
V gene: TRBV28; D gene: -; clone size: many; J gene: TRBJ1-2; CDR3 DNA: TGTGCCAGCAGTTTAGGGTACAGTATTTATGGCTACACCTTC; CDR3 protein: CASSLGYSIYGYTF
V gene: TRBV7-3; D gene: TRBD2; clone size: -; J gene: TRBJ2-3; CDR3 DNA: TGTGCCAGCAGCTTAGGGCGGGGGGGCCGTACAGATACGCAGTATTTT; CDR3 protein: CASSLGRGGRTDTQYF
V gene: TRBV10-3; D gene: TRBD1; clone size: -; J gene: TRBJ1-2; CDR3 DNA: TGTGCCATCAGTGAGCCGGGACAGGGGAGGGATGGCTACACCTTC; CDR3 protein: CAISEPGQGRDGYTF
V gene: TRBV7-3; D gene: -; clone size: -; J gene: TRBJ2-1; CDR3 DNA: TGTGCCAGCAGCCGGGGTAGGGGGGGACCTATGATCCACAATGAGCAGTTCTTC; CDR3 protein: CASSRGRGGPMIHNEQFF
V gene: TRBV19; D gene: TRBD1; clone size: -; J gene: TRBJ1-4; CDR3 DNA: TGTGCCAGTAGTGTCCGGGACAGGGGGCAAAAACTGTTTTTT; CDR3 protein: CASSVRDRGQKLFF